A single sample is the source of the 21 T cell receptor beta chains below, sequenced in a study of blood T cell repertoires in COVID-19. This table comes from immunoSEQ multiplex PCR, and its TCRdb copy is limited to in-frame clones, with some not included. The sample contains over 200,000 clones, approximately 88% of which appear only once. Source material: PBMCs or T cells enriched from blood (not recorded which). The origin of the receptors is a young woman who had been exposed to COVID-19.

The chain has TRBV19 and TRBJ2-2; a weak D match, TRBD1 (6 bases). Germline V gives CDR1 LNHDA, CDR2 SQIVND (reference sequence). V was pared by 8 bases and J by 0 bases, with 10 bases between. The CDR3 is made up of 14 amino acids. CDR3 DNA sequence: TGTGCCAGTTCCGGGACACCGAACACCGGGGAGCTGTTTTTT. It specifies CASSGTPNTGELFF. The whole variable domain, filled in from reference TRBV19 and TRBJ2-2, reads DGGITQSPKYLFRKEGQNVTLSCEQNLNHDAMYWYRQDPGQGLRLIYYSQIVNDFQKGDIAEGYSVSREKKESFPLTVTSAQKNPTAFYLCASSGTPNTGELFFGEGSRLTVL.

V gene TRBV18 combines with J gene TRBJ1-2; D is unresolved. V lost 0 bases, J lost 1 base, and 15 bases lay in between. Germline V gene sequence: CDR1 KGHSH, CDR2 LQKENI. The CDR3 loop spans 17 amino acids. This CDR3 reads CASSPPYIPPLNYGYTF. The CDR3 region has the DNA TGTGCCAGCTCACCACCGTACATACCACCTCTTAACTATGGCTACACCTTC.

A note on this clone: The sample carries other DNA sequences with the same CDR3. V and J are TRBV5-1 and TRBJ2-1, with no clear D. The CDR3 length is 15 residues. Germline V gives CDR1 SGHRS, CDR2 YFSETQ. V lost 1 base and J 0 bases, leaving 8 bases between the germline ends. This chain's CDR3 is CASSLSGGSYNEQFF. CDR3 nucleotides: TGCGCCAGCAGCTTGTCGGGTGGCTCCTACAATGAGCAGTTCTTC.

The rearrangement uses TRBV2 and TRBJ2-7, with TRBD2 identical over 7 bases. CDR3 length equals 14 residues. Trimming cost V 3 bases and J 2 bases; bases outside gene matches: 4. Germline-derived CDR1 and CDR2 are SNHLY and FYNNEI. The CDR3 DNA reads TGTGCCAGCAGTGAGCCACTAGCGCCCTACGAGCAGTACTTC. It encodes CASSEPLAPYEQYF.

This clone rates as medium-sized. This chain uses TRBV7-9 with TRBJ2-6, with 7 bases matching TRBD1. This CDR3 is 18 amino acids long. The J segment lost 0 bases and the V segment lost 7 bases, leaving 12 bases of the junction unmatched. Germline CDR1 reads SEHNR; CDR2 reads FQNEAQ (reference sequence). CDR3 sequence reads: CASIQLGQPVSGANVLTF. DNA of the CDR3: TGTGCCAGCATCCAGTTGGGACAGCCGGTCTCTGGGGCCAACGTCCTGACTTTC.

The chain combines TRBV5-4 with TRBJ1-2; D is perhaps TRBD1 (6 bases). Germline-derived CDR1 and CDR2 are SGHNT and YYREEE (reference sequence). There are 18 residues in the CDR3. Deletions cut 4 bases from V and 2 bases from J, with 24 bases between. The DNA of the CDR3 is TGTGCCAGCAGCCAGTTGGGGACCTTAAGGGGGAAGAACTATGGCTACACCTTC. This codes for CASSQLGTLRGKNYGYTF.

This chain connects TRBV4-1 to TRBJ2-7; D remains unclear. Looked up from germline, CDR1 is MGHRA and CDR2 is YSYEKL. The CDR3 loop spans 14 amino acids. Between the trimmed V and J ends, which lost 1 base and 3 bases, there was a span of 10 bases. For the CDR3, the DNA is TGCGCCAGCAGCCAAGGGTGGGCACTCTACGAGCAGTACTTC. As protein: CASSQGWALYEQYF.

The chain employs TRBV5-6 and TRBJ2-1, with TRBD1 matching 10 bases. With 3 bases clipped from V and 8 bases from J, the junction kept 14 bases outside the gene matches. There are 17 residues in the CDR3. The V gene's germline CDR1 is SGHDT and CDR2 YYEEEE. CDR3 loop: CASSSGGGTGVFDEQFF. CDR3 DNA: TGTGCCAGCAGCTCCGGAGGCGGGACAGGGGTTTTCGATGAGCAGTTCTTC.

DNA of the CDR3: TGTGCCAGCAGCCTCTTTGGGGGCAGGGGGGATGAAAAACTGTTTTTT. It encodes CASSLFGGRGDEKLFF. The chain uses TRBV5-6 and TRBJ1-4, with 7 bases aligning to TRBD1. V lost 4 bases and J lost 6; bases outside the gene matches: 12. This CDR3 contains 16 residues. Per germline, CDR1 SGHDT and CDR2 YYEEEE.

The V gene is TRBV24-1, the J gene TRBJ2-3; D unresolved. The V end was cut by 5 bases, the J end by 2 bases, with 19 bases between. Germline V lookup: CDR1 KGHDR, CDR2 SFDVKD. The CDR3 is made up of 17 amino acids. The CDR3 here is CATSGRESHTPTDTQYF. In nucleotides, the CDR3 is TGTGCCACCAGTGGCCGAGAATCCCATACTCCCACAGATACGCAGTATTTT.

The rearrangement links TRBV13 to TRBJ1-1; D is unclear. With 5 bases removed from V and 0 bases from J, the gap between germline ends came to 10 bases. The CDR3 sequence is 14 residues long. Germline lookup yields CDR1 PRHDT and CDR2 FYEKMQ (reference sequence). This chain's CDR3 is CASSLSPMNTEAFF. As DNA, the CDR3 is TGTGCCAGCAGCCTAAGTCCTATGAACACTGAAGCTTTCTTT. The complete variable domain, with remaining parts taken from reference TRBV13 and TRBJ1-1, reads AAGVIQSPRHLIKEKRETATLKCYPIPRHDTVYWYQQGPGQDPQFLISFYEKMQSDKGSIPDRFSAQQFSDYHSELNMSSLELGDSALYFCASSLSPMNTEAFFGQGTRLTVV.

The rearrangement joins TRBV18 to TRBJ1-5; 9 bases map to TRBD1. Losses at the gene ends were 4 bases for V and 0 bases for J; bases not matched to a gene: 4. The CDR3 covers 16 residues. Germline V gene sequence: CDR1 KGHSH, CDR2 LQKENI. CDR3 DNA sequence: TGTGCCAGCTCACTTGGACAGGGGCCTAGCAATCAGCCCCAGCATTTT. Amino acid sequence: CASSLGQGPSNQPQHF.

This chain connects TRBV3-1 (or the pseudogene TRBV3-2) to TRBJ1-1; TRBD1 is a possible D gene (5 bases). Germline V CDR1 and CDR2: LGHDT, YNNKEL (reference sequence). V dropped 2 bases and J dropped 1 base, with 5 bases sitting between them. The CDR3 covers 13 residues. The CDR3 is CASSQQGNTEAFF. CDR3 DNA: TGTGCCAGCAGCCAACAGGGGAACACTGAAGCTTTCTTT.

The genes are TRBV6-5 and TRBJ2-3; TRBD1 might be the D (6 bases). Trimming pared 3 bases from V and 1 base from J, leaving 11 bases between. The V gene's germline CDR1 is MNHEY and CDR2 SVGAGI. This CDR3 has 15 amino acids. CDR3 protein: CASSYDRTGTDTQYF. The DNA of the CDR3 is TGTGCCAGCAGTTATGATCGGACAGGCACAGATACGCAGTATTTT.

The V call is TRBV4-1, the J call TRBJ2-3, with TRBD1 as a possible D gene (6 bases). The CDR3 has 13 residues. Germline lookup yields CDR1 MGHRA and CDR2 YSYEKL. V was trimmed by 4 bases and J by 2 bases, leaving 7 bases between them. The CDR3 DNA is TGCGCCAGCAGCCGGGACACCACAGATACGCAGTATTTT. Its protein is CASSRDTTDTQYF.

This rearrangement joins TRBV18 to TRBJ1-4; 7 bases agree with TRBD1. Trimming removed 0 bases from V and 10 bases from J; junction bases left unmatched: 2. The CDR3 runs 13 residues. Germline-derived CDR1 and CDR2 are KGHSH and LQKENI. The CDR3 DNA reads as TGTGCCAGCTCACCACCCGACAGGGCAAAACTGTTTTTT. Translating it yields CASSPPDRAKLFF.

The V gene is TRBV18, the J gene TRBJ2-3; D is perhaps TRBD1 (6 bases). V lost 0 bases and J lost 4, with 14 bases in between. Germline V gives CDR1 KGHSH, CDR2 LQKENI. This CDR3 spans 16 amino acids. The CDR3, as DNA: TGTGCCAGCTCACCACCGGGGCTAGCAGGGGCAGATACGCAGTATTTT. Its translation: CASSPPGLAGADTQYF.

CDR3 sequence reads: CASSYGPAVGYNEQFF. The DNA of the CDR3 is TGTGCCAGCAGTTACGGGCCGGCAGTGGGCTACAATGAGCAGTTCTTC. The chain combines TRBV6-5 with TRBJ2-1; D gene unclear. CDR1 is MNHEY, CDR2 SVGAGI, per germline. The CDR3 loop spans 16 amino acids. Trimming stripped 2 bases from V and 3 bases from J, with 14 bases between.

The rearrangement uses TRBV7-9 and TRBJ1-5; 9 bases agree with TRBD1. In germline, CDR1 is SEHNR, CDR2 FQNEAQ (reference sequence). V shed 4 bases and J 6 bases; nucleotides not matched to a gene: 4. The CDR3 has 14 amino acids. CDR3 region: CASSSTGGGQPQHF. The CDR3 DNA sequence: TGTGCCAGCAGCTCCACAGGGGGCGGTCAGCCCCAGCATTTT.

The rearrangement joins TRBV7-9 to TRBJ2-1, with D tentatively TRBD2 (6 bases). The germline CDR1 and CDR2 sequences are SEHNR and FQNEAQ (reference sequence). This CDR3 contains 14 residues. Trimming took off 3 bases at V and 8 bases at J, with 14 bases between the two ends. In nucleotides, the CDR3 is TGTGCCAGCAGCTTGGGGCTAGCGTACCATGAGCAGTTCTTC. It codes for CASSLGLAYHEQFF.

The J gene is TRBJ1-4, the V gene TRBV4-2; perhaps TRBD1 as D (5 bases). The CDR3 covers 15 residues. Looked up from germline, CDR1 is LGHNA and CDR2 is YNFKEQ. V was cut by 1 base and J by 4 bases, with 10 bases left in between. The CDR3 loop is CASSQVTVLNEKLFF. The CDR3 DNA follows: TGTGCCAGCAGCCAAGTGACAGTACTTAATGAAAAACTGTTTTTT.